This T cell receptor beta chain stems from a study of blood T cell repertoires in COVID-19. Across 24 US areas, participants ranged in age from roughly 18 to 95 years. In assigning cohorts, the study relied on participant-reported clinical history. Recovered Cohort 3 donors showed two negative PCRs, clearance, or symptom resolution. This CDR3 is built from 12 residues. The V gene's germline CDR1 is SGHRS and CDR2 YFSETQ. The germline V and J ends were trimmed by 5 bases and 7 bases, with 7 bases remaining between them. Original methodology: Reference gene primer amplification yielded estimated nucleated cell counts. TCRdb keeps only in-frame clones here, not all; method: immunoSEQ multiplex PCR. D and trimming were read from the DNA, whereas the V and J calls and clone size are those reported in that table. The repertoire has approximately 280,000 clones, around nine tenths of them found once; the top ten carry approximately 2.5%.

This clonotype originated in a woman aged 18-29 years who had recovered from COVID-19. What was sequenced was PBMCs or T cells enriched from blood (not recorded which). This chain uses TRBV5-1 with TRBJ1-6; D might be TRBD1 (5 bases). CDR3 sequence (DNA): TGCGCCAGCAGATCAGGGAATTCACCCCTCCACTTT. It is translated as CASRSGNSPLHF.